The entry that follows covers one T cell receptor beta chain sequence. Allocation to cohorts depended on clinical history reported by the participants. Per germline, CDR1 SEHNR and CDR2 FQNEAQ (reference sequence). V gave up 4 bases and J gave up 2 bases, with 11 bases separating them. The CDR3 consists of 14 residues. The data were taken from a study of blood T cell repertoires in COVID-19. TCRdb keeps only in-frame clones here, not all; method: immunoSEQ multiplex PCR. Counted here are around 290,000 clones, 88% occurring once; the ten biggest clones make up around 0.9%. This TCR derives from a woman aged 30 to 39 who had recovered from COVID-19. Sequencing was done on a sample of PBMCs or T cells enriched from blood (not recorded which). V and J are TRBV7-9 and TRBJ1-2, with no clear D. This CDR3 is CASSSTGNNYGYTF. The DNA for the CDR3 is TGTGCCAGCAGCTCAACGGGAAACAACTATGGCTACACCTTC.